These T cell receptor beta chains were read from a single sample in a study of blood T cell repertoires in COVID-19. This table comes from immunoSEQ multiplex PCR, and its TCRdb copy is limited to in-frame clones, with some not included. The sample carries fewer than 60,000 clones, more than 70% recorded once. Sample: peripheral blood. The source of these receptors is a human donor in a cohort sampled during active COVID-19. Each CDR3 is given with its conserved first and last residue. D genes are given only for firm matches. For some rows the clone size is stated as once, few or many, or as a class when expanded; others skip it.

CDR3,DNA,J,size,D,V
CASSPGHGVGNNYGYTF,TGTGCCAGCAGTCCGGGACACGGAGTCGGGAATAACTATGGCTACACCTTC,TRBJ1-2,NA,NA,TRBV28
CASSQNYEQYF,TGTGCCAGCAGTCAAAATTACGAGCAGTACTTC,TRBJ2-7,few,NA,TRBV6-2/TRBV6-3
CASSLAGSRETQYF,TGTGCCAGTTCCCTAGCGGGGAGTCGGGAGACCCAGTACTTC,TRBJ2-5,NA,TRBD2,TRBV18
CASSSAPYSYNEQFF,TGTGCCAGCAGCTCTGCCCCCTACTCCTACAATGAGCAGTTCTTC,TRBJ2-1,NA,NA,TRBV7-3
CASSSSDWSSYNEQFF,TGTGCCAGCAGCTCGTCAGACTGGAGCTCCTACAATGAGCAGTTCTTC,TRBJ2-1,NA,NA,TRBV7-9
CASSQGGTRTGEQYF,TGTGCCAGCAGCCAAGGGGGGACTAGAACGGGCGAGCAGTACTTC,TRBJ2-7,NA,TRBD2,TRBV3-1/TRBV3-2
CASSWGTGVGREQYF,TGCGCCAGCAGCTGGGGGACAGGGGTCGGAAGGGAGCAGTACTTC,TRBJ2-7,NA,TRBD1,TRBV5-1
CSASQGGRRYGYTF,TGCAGTGCTAGTCAAGGGGGCAGGAGGTATGGCTACACCTTC,TRBJ1-2,NA,TRBD1,TRBV20-1
CASSSLGSRYGYTF,TGTGCCAGCAGTTCCCTAGGCAGCCGCTATGGCTACACCTTC,TRBJ1-2,once,NA,TRBV27
CASSPPGSNGNTIYF,TGTGCCAGCTCACCACCGGGCAGTAATGGAAACACCATATATTTT,TRBJ1-3,NA,NA,TRBV18
CASSKVAGANQPQHF,TGTGCCAGTAGTAAAGTGGCGGGGGCGAATCAGCCCCAGCATTTT,TRBJ1-5,NA,NA,TRBV19
CACRLAGTQYF,TGTGCCTGCCGACTAGCGGGAACCCAGTACTTC,TRBJ2-5,NA,TRBD2,TRBV12-3/TRBV12-4
CASSLVSAQGYSNQPQHF,TGTGCCAGCAGCCTGGTTTCTGCCCAGGGGTATAGCAATCAGCCCCAGCATTTT,TRBJ1-5,NA,NA,TRBV7-2
CASGLYESAPGSGDTQYF,TGTGCTAGTGGTTTGTACGAGTCCGCCCCGGGTTCTGGAGATACGCAGTATTTT,TRBJ2-3,NA,NA,TRBV12-5
CASSSSADTQYF,TGTGCCAGCAGCTCTTCTGCAGATACGCAGTATTTT,TRBJ2-3,NA,NA,TRBV7-9
CASSSAGQGQANYGYTF,TGTGCCAGCAGTTCCGCCGGACAGGGCCAAGCTAACTATGGCTACACCTTC,TRBJ1-2,NA,TRBD1,TRBV6-2/TRBV6-3
CAISALRGVVSGYTF,TGTGCCATCAGTGCACTTCGGGGGGTGGTCTCTGGCTACACCTTC,TRBJ1-2,NA,NA,TRBV10-3
CASSSSGGGNEQFF,TGTGCCAGCAGTTCTAGCGGGGGGGGAAATGAGCAGTTCTTC,TRBJ2-1,NA,TRBD2,TRBV6-2/TRBV6-3
CATWGGAREGYTF,TGTGCCACCTGGGGGGGGGCACGAGAGGGCTACACCTTC,TRBJ1-2,NA,NA,TRBV12-3/TRBV12-4
CASSDLGLRNPYEQYF,TGTGCCAGCAGTGACCTGGGACTCCGCAACCCCTACGAGCAGTACTTC,TRBJ2-7,NA,NA,TRBV6-1
CASSLGTAQETQYF,TGCGCCAGCAGCCTAGGGACAGCCCAAGAGACCCAGTACTTC,TRBJ2-5,once,TRBD1,TRBV5-1
CASSQRGQGYEQYF,TGTGCCAGCAGCCAAAGGGGACAGGGCTACGAGCAGTACTTC,TRBJ2-7,NA,TRBD1,TRBV3-1/TRBV3-2